The 24 T cell receptor beta chains below come from one sample, sequenced in a study of cytomegalovirus exposure and HLA in healthy donors. The PCR employed 60 Vbeta primers together with 13 Jbeta primers. The data were produced by immunoSEQ multiplex PCR, yet TCRdb's version contains in-frame clones alone and is incomplete. The sample records a few hundred thousand clones, 70% to 85% being singletons. Material: PBMCs. These receptor sequences come from a woman aged 55-75 years in good health and CMV-seropositive.

This chain joins TRBV7-9 and TRBJ2-7; 10 bases are a match to TRBD2. The junction had 12 bases not matched to a gene; V was cut back by 4 bases and J by 6 bases. Germline V CDR1 and CDR2: SEHNR, FQNEAQ (reference sequence). The CDR3 consists of 16 residues. The CDR3 loop reads CASSWTASGSSGEQYF. CDR3 DNA: TGTGCCAGCAGCTGGACCGCTAGCGGGAGTAGCGGCGAGCAGTACTTC.

The chain uses TRBV5-1 and TRBJ1-1; no definite D call. CDR3 length: 15 residues. In germline, CDR1 is SGHRS, CDR2 YFSETQ. The germline V and J ends were trimmed by 3 bases and 2 bases, with 14 bases remaining between them. This CDR3 is CASSSAGRANTEAFF. The CDR3, as DNA: TGCGCCAGCAGCTCCGCGGGCAGAGCCAACACTGAAGCTTTCTTT.

The J gene is TRBJ1-3, the V gene TRBV5-1; 8 positions agree with TRBD1. With 5 bases clipped from V and 7 bases from J, the junction kept 11 bases outside the gene matches. Germline V lookup: CDR1 SGHRS, CDR2 YFSETQ. This CDR3 is built from 15 residues. CDR3 sequence (DNA): TGCGCCAGCAGAAACGGCGGGACAGGAACCAACACCATATATTTT. Translating gives CASRNGGTGTNTIYF.

This clone was seen only once. The gene calls are TRBV4-1 and TRBJ2-5; D perhaps matches TRBD1 (5 bases). The V gene lost 4 bases and the J gene lost 1 base, with 13 bases spanning the gap. The CDR3 is made up of 15 amino acids. Germline V lookup: CDR1 MGHRA, CDR2 YSYEKL. The CDR3 here is CASSRYGAAQETQYF. The CDR3 DNA follows: TGCGCCAGCAGCCGATATGGGGCAGCCCAAGAGACCCAGTACTTC.

This clone was found a few times. V usage is TRBV7-2 and J usage is TRBJ1-1; no definite D call. This CDR3 contains 14 residues. Germline-derived CDR1 and CDR2 are SGHTA and FQGNSA. V was trimmed by 3 bases and J by 1 base, leaving 9 bases between them. The CDR3: CASSFTYRNTEAFF. CDR3 sequence (DNA): TGTGCCAGCAGCTTTACCTACAGGAACACTGAAGCTTTCTTT.

This rearrangement joins TRBV11-2 to TRBJ1-5, with D maybe TRBD1 (5 bases). The germline CDR1 and CDR2 sequences are SGHAT and FQNNGV. V was trimmed by 2 bases and J by 4 bases, leaving 12 bases between them. The CDR3 length is 15 residues. CDR3 region: CASSLRGARNQPQHF. CDR3 sequence (DNA): TGTGCCAGCAGCTTACGCGGGGCACGGAATCAGCCCCAGCATTTT.

V usage is TRBV9 and J usage is TRBJ2-7, with a tentative D call TRBD2 (6 bases). Trimming took off 6 bases at V and 1 base at J, with 14 bases between the two ends. CDR3 length: 14 amino acids. The germline V gene has CDR1 SGDLS and CDR2 YYNGEE. CDR3: CASNQGLHSYEQYF. The DNA for the CDR3 is TGTGCCAGCAACCAGGGACTCCATTCCTACGAGCAGTACTTC.

V usage is TRBV19 and J usage is TRBJ1-1, with 8 bases aligning to TRBD1. The germline CDR1 and CDR2 sequences are LNHDA and SQIVND (reference sequence). This CDR3 has 12 residues. V lost 6 bases to trimming and J lost 8 bases; unmatched junction nucleotides: 5. The CDR3 sequence is CASRVQGAEAFF. The CDR3 coding sequence is TGTGCCAGTAGAGTTCAGGGGGCGGAAGCTTTCTTT.

The genes are TRBV28 and TRBJ2-2; possibly TRBD2 for D (7 bases). The CDR3 consists of 15 residues. V was cut by 3 bases and J by 4 bases, with 12 bases left in between. Per the germline V gene, CDR1 is MDHEN and CDR2 is SYDVKM. CDR3 nucleotide sequence: TGTGCCAGCAGTTTTCGGGGGGCCGGCACCGGGGAGCTGTTTTTT. It translates to CASSFRGAGTGELFF.

This chain connects TRBV7-2 to TRBJ2-7, with a weak D call TRBD2 (7 bases). This CDR3 region has 16 residues. V shed 5 bases and J shed 1 base, with 18 bases lying between them. Per germline, CDR1 SGHTA and CDR2 FQGNSA. The CDR3: CASSGRGGFQSYEQYF. CDR3 nucleotide sequence: TGTGCCAGCAGCGGGAGGGGGGGCTTCCAGTCCTACGAGCAGTACTTC.

The V and J genes are TRBV6-6 and TRBJ2-1; 9 positions agree with TRBD1. The CDR3 is made up of 15 amino acids. CDR1 MNHNY and CDR2 SVGAGI come from the germline V gene (reference sequence). Trimming took 7 bases from V and 6 from J; bases not matched to a gene: 10. Here the CDR3 DNA reads TGTGCCAGCAAAGGACAGGGGTACGACGGCAATGAGCAGTTCTTC. It specifies CASKGQGYDGNEQFF.

The chain has TRBV19 and TRBJ1-2; 10 bases match TRBD1. This CDR3 has 14 residues. CDR1 and CDR2 (germline): LNHDA, SQIVND (reference sequence). After removal of 6 bases from V and 8 bases from J, the junction contained 9 bases not matched to a gene. The CDR3, as DNA: TGTGCCAGTAGATCGACAGGGGGCGCCTGGGGCTACACCTTC. This gives the protein CASRSTGGAWGYTF.

This clone occurred once. The chain is built from TRBV6-5 and TRBJ2-7; perhaps TRBD2 as D (6 bases). Germline V gene sequence: CDR1 MNHEY, CDR2 SVGAGI. The CDR3 extends over 14 amino acids. The V end lost 0 bases, the J end lost 5 bases, and 11 bases lay between the germline ends. CDR3 loop: CASSYSGGANEQYF. In nucleotides, the CDR3 is TGTGCCAGCAGTTACTCGGGCGGGGCCAACGAGCAGTACTTC.

V is TRBV9 and J is TRBJ1-1; no firm D call. CDR3 length: 14 residues. The germline V gene encodes CDR1 SGDLS and CDR2 YYNGEE. V was clipped by 2 bases and J by 5 bases, with 13 bases between them. CDR3 sequence: CASSVGPRETEAFF. The CDR3 DNA sequence: TGTGCCAGCAGCGTCGGGCCGAGGGAGACTGAAGCTTTCTTT. Supplemented by reference TRBV9 and TRBJ1-1, the full variable domain reads DSGVTQTPKHLITATGQRVTLRCSPRSGDLSVYWYQQSLDQGLQFLIQYYNGEERAKGNILERFSAQQFPDLHSELNLSSLELGDSALYFCASSVGPRETEAFFGQGTRLTVV.

This clone was counted a single time. The rearrangement links TRBV5-4 to TRBJ2-7, with 7 nucleotides matching TRBD1. V trimming: 0 bases; J trimming: 5 bases; junction bases outside the gene matches: 11. Germline V lookup: CDR1 SGHNT, CDR2 YYREEE (reference sequence). CDR3 length: 16 residues. CDR3 in DNA: TGTGCCAGCAGCTTGGGGTCCCGACAGGGAGAAGACGAGCAGTACTTC. Amino acids: CASSLGSRQGEDEQYF.

The chain has TRBV30 and TRBJ1-5; possible D gene TRBD1, 5 bases. This CDR3 contains 12 residues. Germline V lookup: CDR1 GTSNPN, CDR2 SVGIG (reference sequence). V was pared by 5 bases and J by 3 bases, with 8 bases between. CDR3: CAWGQNNQPQHF. The DNA of the CDR3 is TGTGCCTGGGGACAAAACAATCAGCCCCAGCATTTT.

This clone was seen more than once but under ten times. The J gene is TRBJ2-7, the V gene TRBV7-9; TRBD2 aligns across 11 bases. The junction had 4 bases not matched to a gene; V was cut back by 3 bases and J by 6 bases. CDR3 length: 14 residues. CDR1 SEHNR and CDR2 FQNEAQ come from the germline V gene (reference sequence). The CDR3 DNA reads as TGTGCCAGCAGCTTTAGTCTAGCGGGAGGCGAGCAGTACTTC. It is translated as CASSFSLAGGEQYF.

The chain uses TRBV6-6 and TRBJ2-5; 9 positions match TRBD2. The J call may be incorrect, as the DNA end agrees better with TRBJ2-7. CDR1 and CDR2 from the germline V gene are MNHNY and SVGAGI (reference sequence). This CDR3 spans 14 amino acids. CDR3 in DNA: TGTGCCAGCCAGCGGGAGGTGAACTCCTACGAGCAGTACTTC. This sequence encodes CASQREVNSYEQYF.

To note about this clone: The same CDR3 can be traced to other DNA sequences in this sample. The chain employs TRBV7-9 and TRBJ2-2; D might be TRBD2 (5 bases). There are 15 residues in the CDR3. The V gene lost 1 base and the J gene lost 2 bases, with 8 bases spanning the gap. Germline loops: CDR1 SEHNR, CDR2 FQNEAQ (reference sequence). CDR3 coding DNA: TGTGCCAGCAGCTTAGGTAGCGTCAACACCGGGGAGCTGTTTTTT. It yields the protein CASSLGSVNTGELFF.

This chain links TRBV5-1 with TRBJ1-2; maybe TRBD1 (6 bases). V lost 1 base, J lost 6 bases, and 13 bases lay in between. CDR1 is SGHRS, CDR2 YFSETQ, per germline. The CDR3 covers 14 residues. CDR3 in amino acids: CASSLRGANNGYTF. The CDR3 nucleotides read TGCGCCAGCAGCTTGCGGGGGGCAAACAATGGCTACACCTTC.

This clone was seen only once. CDR3 loop: CASGPQARAFF. The CDR3 DNA sequence: TGTGCTAGTGGCCCACAGGCCCGGGCTTTCTTT. The rearrangement joins TRBV12-5 to TRBJ1-1, with D maybe TRBD1 (5 bases). V was shortened by 6 bases and J by 11 bases, with 13 bases between the two germline ends. This CDR3 comprises 11 residues. Germline CDR1 and CDR2: LGHNT and FRNRAP.

The chain couples TRBV10-2 to TRBJ2-6; 7 positions match TRBD1. Germline values: CDR1 WSHSY, CDR2 SAAADI. The V segment lost 3 bases and the J segment 0 bases; nucleotides outside the gene matches: 5. CDR3 length: 17 amino acids. The CDR3 sequence is CASSDGQASSGANVLTF. For the CDR3, the DNA is TGCGCCAGCAGTGACGGACAGGCAAGCTCTGGGGCCAACGTCCTGACTTTC.

This clone was seen a single time. The rearrangement links TRBV5-1 to TRBJ1-1; 8 bases map to TRBD1. J lost 6 bases, V lost 4 bases, and 5 bases had no gene match. This CDR3 is built from 13 residues. Germline loops: CDR1 SGHRS, CDR2 YFSETQ. Written as DNA, the CDR3 is TGCGCCAGCAGCCCTCGGACAGGGTCTGAAGCTTTCTTT. Amino acids: CASSPRTGSEAFF.

The table lists this clone with a few counts. The CDR3 loop reads CASRLDYEQYF. In DNA, the CDR3 is TGTGCCAGCAGACTAGACTACGAGCAGTACTTC. The J gene is TRBJ2-7, the V gene TRBV6-5; D perhaps matches TRBD2 (5 bases). Per germline, CDR1 MNHEY and CDR2 SVGAGI. CDR3 length: 11 amino acids. Trimming took 6 bases from V and 3 from J, leaving 6 bases between them.